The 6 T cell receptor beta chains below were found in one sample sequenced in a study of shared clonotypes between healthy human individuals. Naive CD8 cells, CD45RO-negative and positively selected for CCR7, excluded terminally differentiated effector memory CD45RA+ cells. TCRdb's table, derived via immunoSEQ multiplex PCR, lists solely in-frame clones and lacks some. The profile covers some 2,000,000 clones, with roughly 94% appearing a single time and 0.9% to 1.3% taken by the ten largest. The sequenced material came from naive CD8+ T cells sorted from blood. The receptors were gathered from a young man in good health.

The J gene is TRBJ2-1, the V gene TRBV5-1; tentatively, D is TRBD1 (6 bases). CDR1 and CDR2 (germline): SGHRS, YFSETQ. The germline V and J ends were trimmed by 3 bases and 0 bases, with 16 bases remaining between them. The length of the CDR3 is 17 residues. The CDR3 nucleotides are TGCGCCAGCAGCTCGCCCCATACAGGGCCCTCCTACAATGAGCAGTTCTTC. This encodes CASSSPHTGPSYNEQFF.

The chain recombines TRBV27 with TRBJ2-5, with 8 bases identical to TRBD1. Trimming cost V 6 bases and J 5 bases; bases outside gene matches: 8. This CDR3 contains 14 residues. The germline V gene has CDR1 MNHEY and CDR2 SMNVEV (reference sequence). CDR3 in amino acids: CASRTGAIMETQYF. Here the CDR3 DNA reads TGTGCCAGCAGGACAGGGGCGATAATGGAGACCCAGTACTTC.

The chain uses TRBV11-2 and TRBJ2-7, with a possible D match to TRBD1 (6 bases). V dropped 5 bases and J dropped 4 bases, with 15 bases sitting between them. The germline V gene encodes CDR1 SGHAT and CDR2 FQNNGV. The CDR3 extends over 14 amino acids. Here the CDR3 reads CASSPGLTGYEQYF. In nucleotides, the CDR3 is TGTGCCAGCAGCCCAGGACTGACAGGTTACGAGCAGTACTTC.

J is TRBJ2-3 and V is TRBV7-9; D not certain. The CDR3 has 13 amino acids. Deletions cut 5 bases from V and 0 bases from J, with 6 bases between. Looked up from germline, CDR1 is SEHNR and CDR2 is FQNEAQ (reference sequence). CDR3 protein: CASSEESTDTQYF. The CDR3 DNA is TGTGCCAGCAGCGAAGAGAGCACAGATACGCAGTATTTT.

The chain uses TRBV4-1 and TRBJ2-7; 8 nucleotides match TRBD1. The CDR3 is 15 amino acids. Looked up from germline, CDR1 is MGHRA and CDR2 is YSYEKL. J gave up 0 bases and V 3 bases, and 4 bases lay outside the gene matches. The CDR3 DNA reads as TGCGCCAGCAGCCATCTGGACAGGGCCTCCTACGAGCAGTACTTC. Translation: CASSHLDRASYEQYF.

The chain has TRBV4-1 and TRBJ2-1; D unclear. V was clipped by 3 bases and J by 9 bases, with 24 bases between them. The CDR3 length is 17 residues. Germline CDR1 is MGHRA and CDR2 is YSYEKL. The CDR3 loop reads CASSQSPPGPRPGEQFF. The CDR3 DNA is TGCGCCAGCAGCCAGAGCCCCCCAGGCCCGCGGCCGGGTGAGCAGTTCTTC.